These 27 T cell receptor beta chains came from one sample sequenced in a study of CXCR3 chemokines and chemotherapy response in bladder cancer. TCRdb re-called the PCR reads through MiXCR, storing one row per CDR3 protein. The data hold several thousand distinct CDR3 sequences, with roughly an eighth observed a single time. Collection of the sample occurred from a patient whose treatment included neoadjuvant chemotherapy. These receptor sequences come from a human donor with bladder cancer that responded to neoadjuvant chemotherapy.

This clonotype showed up many times. The chain employs TRBV12-3 or TRBV12-4 and TRBJ2-5; 10 bases are shared with TRBD1. The CDR3 spans 16 residues. The trim removed 6 bases at V and 5 bases at J, leaving 12 bases unmatched. The CDR3 is CASSPDRGSWGETQYF. The DNA for the CDR3 is TGTGCCAGCAGCCCGGACAGGGGGTCGTGGGGTGAGACCCAGTACTTC.

By share, this clonotype counts as medium-sized. J is TRBJ1-1 and V is TRBV5-6, with D perhaps matching TRBD1 (6 bases). Germline V CDR1 and CDR2: SGHDT, YYEEEE. There are 15 residues in the CDR3. Trimming cost V 0 bases and J 0 bases, with 9 bases left between them. CDR3 DNA: TGTGCCAGCAGCTTGGTGGGGGCCCTGAACACTGAAGCTTTCTTT. Its protein is CASSLVGALNTEAFF. Variable domain in full (rest from reference TRBV5-6 and TRBJ1-1): DAGVTQSPTHLIKTRGQQVTLRCSPKSGHDTVSWYQQALGQGPQFIFQYYEEEERQRGNFPDRFSGHQFPNYSSELNVNALLLGDSALYLCASSLVGALNTEAFFGQGTRLTVV.

At least ten counts were recorded for this clonotype. V and J are TRBV20-1 and TRBJ1-1, with D unresolved. Germline CDR1 and CDR2: DFQATT and SNEGSKA (reference sequence). With 4 bases removed from V and 0 bases from J, the gap between germline ends came to 6 bases. This CDR3 has 12 residues. Written as DNA, the CDR3 is TGCAGTGCTACCCGGATGAACACTGAAGCTTTCTTT. This gives the protein CSATRMNTEAFF.

At least ten counts were recorded for this clonotype. V gene TRBV7-9 combines with J gene TRBJ2-3, with 8 nucleotides matching TRBD2. After removal of 5 bases from V and 0 bases from J, the junction contained 7 bases not matched to a gene. The CDR3 extends over 16 amino acids. Germline assignment: CDR1 SEHNR and CDR2 FQNEAQ (reference sequence). In DNA, the CDR3 is TGTGCCAGCAGCCCTCAGCCTAGCGGGAGCACAGATACGCAGTATTTT. Translation gives CASSPQPSGSTDTQYF.

This clonotype is medium-sized by share. The V gene is TRBV6-1, the J gene TRBJ2-2; no firm D call. The V end lost 1 base, the J end lost 5 bases, and 5 bases lay between the germline ends. Germline V gene lookup returns CDR1 MNHNS and CDR2 SASEGT. This CDR3 has 13 residues. CDR3 sequence reads: CASSEVGTGELFF. The CDR3 bases are TGTGCCAGCAGTGAAGTAGGGACCGGGGAGCTGTTTTTT.

In its sample, this clonotype was seen many times. This sequence joins TRBV18 and TRBJ2-3; 8 nucleotides agree with TRBD2. V was pared by 3 bases and J by 7 bases, with 6 bases of the junction left unmatched. This CDR3 comprises 14 residues. The germline V gene encodes CDR1 KGHSH and CDR2 LQKENI. This chain's CDR3 is CASSPLREAHTQYF. In nucleotides, the CDR3 is TGTGCCAGCTCACCCTTGCGGGAGGCTCATACGCAGTATTTT.

This clonotype rates as medium-sized (0.01 to 0.1%). J is TRBJ2-3 and V is TRBV15; 7 bases match TRBD1. This CDR3 is built from 15 residues. V trimming: 5 bases; J trimming: 3 bases; junction bases outside the gene matches: 8. Germline V CDR1 and CDR2: LNHNV, YYDKDF (reference sequence). In DNA form, the CDR3 reads TGTGCCACCAGCGGCGACAGGGAGATGACAGATACGCAGTATTTT. Translation gives CATSGDREMTDTQYF.

This clonotype has a count of ten or more. The genes are TRBV24-1 and TRBJ2-1, with D uncertain. The germline CDR1 and CDR2 sequences are KGHDR and SFDVKD. V was pared by 1 base and J by 3 bases, with 3 bases between. This CDR3 is 13 amino acids long. The CDR3 reads CATSDLGYNEQFF. CDR3 nucleotides: TGTGCCACCAGTGATTTAGGCTACAATGAGCAGTTCTTC.

This clonotype was detected ten times or more. J is TRBJ2-1 and V is TRBV11-3; tentative D call: TRBD1 (6 bases). The germline gives CDR1 SGHNT, CDR2 YENEEA. There are 15 residues in the CDR3. The V end was cut by 1 base, the J end by 6 bases, with 13 bases between. Here the CDR3 reads CASSLGGLGGNEQFF. DNA for the CDR3: TGTGCCAGCAGCTTAGGGGGGCTAGGGGGCAATGAGCAGTTCTTC.

This clonotype was recorded at least ten times. The chain links TRBV7-9 to TRBJ1-5; no definite D call. This CDR3 contains 15 residues. V lost 0 bases and J lost 2, with 8 bases in between. Germline V gene lookup returns CDR1 SEHNR and CDR2 FQNEAQ (reference sequence). The CDR3 loop is CASSLATAGNQPQHF. The CDR3, as DNA: TGTGCCAGCAGCTTAGCTACAGCGGGCAATCAGCCCCAGCATTTT.

In its sample, this clonotype is medium-sized. The chain combines TRBV6-2 or TRBV6-3 with TRBJ1-1; no definite D call. Looked up from germline, CDR1 is MNHEY and CDR2 is SVGEGT. The CDR3 spans 13 residues. Trimming shortened V by 7 bases and J by 0 bases, and 9 bases separated the two germline ends. The CDR3 sequence is CASIGIVNTEAFF. The CDR3 nucleotides read TGTGCCAGCATTGGCATAGTGAACACTGAAGCTTTCTTT.

This clonotype was recorded only once. The V call is TRBV6-2 or TRBV6-3, the J call TRBJ2-7; 15 nucleotides align to TRBD2. In germline, CDR1 is MNHEY, CDR2 SVGEGT. This CDR3 is 18 amino acids long. The trim removed 5 bases at V and 2 bases at J, leaving 10 bases unmatched. The CDR3 coding sequence is TGTGCCAGCAGTACCGGGACTAGCGGGAGGAAGGGCCCCTACGAGCAGTACTTC. This encodes CASSTGTSGRKGPYEQYF.

This clonotype was recorded many times. The chain uses TRBV11-2 and TRBJ2-7; TRBD1 aligns across 7 bases. Germline V gene sequence: CDR1 SGHAT, CDR2 FQNNGV. Trimming cost V 5 bases and J 2 bases; bases outside gene matches: 6. The CDR3 is made up of 14 amino acids. This CDR3 reads CASSESGTAYEQYF. The CDR3 DNA follows: TGTGCCAGCAGCGAATCCGGGACAGCCTACGAGCAGTACTTC.

In this sample, this clonotype is medium-sized. The chain links TRBV6-6 to TRBJ1-4; 8 bases map to TRBD1. The germline gives CDR1 MNHNY, CDR2 SVGAGI (reference sequence). The CDR3 has 14 residues. The trim removed 5 bases at V and 8 bases at J, leaving 7 bases unmatched. This chain's CDR3 is CASSPGQGWEKLFF. The CDR3, as DNA: TGTGCCAGCAGTCCCGGACAGGGTTGGGAAAAACTGTTTTTT.

In its sample, this clonotype was seen many times. CDR3 in amino acids: CASSFEQGAQYF. The CDR3 region has the DNA TGTGCCAGCAGCTTCGAACAGGGCGCGCAGTACTTC. The chain recombines TRBV7-2 with TRBJ2-7; tentatively, D is TRBD1 (6 bases). CDR3 length: 12 amino acids. Germline CDR1 reads SGHTA; CDR2 reads FQGNSA. Trimming took 3 bases from V and 9 from J, leaving 12 bases between them.

This clonotype was detected a few times. The J gene is TRBJ1-1, the V gene TRBV2; D uncertain. CDR1 and CDR2 (germline): SNHLY, FYNNEI. There are 11 residues in the CDR3. Trimming left V 4 bases short and J 8 bases short, with 8 bases between. CDR3 coding DNA: TGTGCCAGCAGTGCGACTCACGAAGCTTTCTTT. Protein product: CASSATHEAFF.

This rearrangement joins TRBV20-1 to TRBJ2-1, with D perhaps TRBD2 (6 bases). V lost 1 base, J lost 6 bases, and 13 bases lay in between. The CDR3 consists of 14 residues. CDR1 DFQATT and CDR2 SNEGSKA come from the germline V gene (reference sequence). CDR3 coding DNA: TGCAGTGCTAGAGGTAGCGGAGGGCGCAATGAGCAGTTCTTC. It encodes CSARGSGGRNEQFF.

This clonotype was found a few times. The V and J genes are TRBV20-1 and TRBJ2-3; 14 nucleotides agree with TRBD2. The CDR3 loop spans 15 amino acids. Trimming cost V 0 bases and J 6 bases; bases outside gene matches: 2. The germline V gene has CDR1 DFQATT and CDR2 SNEGSKA (reference sequence). The CDR3 loop reads CSAREGTSGSDTQYF. The CDR3 coding sequence is TGCAGTGCTAGAGAAGGGACTAGCGGGAGCGATACGCAGTATTTT.

By share, this clonotype ranks as medium-sized. The gene calls are TRBV6-2 or TRBV6-3 and TRBJ1-1; D perhaps matches TRBD1 (6 bases). The germline V gene has CDR1 MNHEY and CDR2 SVGEGT. Trimming stripped 8 bases from V and 11 bases from J, with 27 bases between. The CDR3 spans 15 residues. In DNA, the CDR3 is TGTGCCAGCCTTACTTACAGGGAGAGGGAAAGTACGGCTTTCTTT. It yields the protein CASLTYRERESTAFF.

Judged by abundance, this clonotype is medium-sized. The chain combines TRBV10-3 with TRBJ2-7; possible D gene TRBD2, 5 bases. V gave up 3 bases and J gave up 2 bases, with 8 bases separating them. The germline V gene encodes CDR1 ENHRY and CDR2 SYGVKD. CDR3 length: 13 residues. The CDR3 DNA is TGTGCCATCAGTGAAGGGAGCCCCTACGAGCAGTACTTC. This translates into CAISEGSPYEQYF.

This clonotype was counted ten times or more. This rearrangement joins TRBV12-3 or TRBV12-4 to TRBJ2-1, with TRBD2 identical over 8 bases. The CDR3 sequence is 17 residues long. V lost 5 bases to trimming and J lost 5 bases; unmatched junction nucleotides: 14. The CDR3 here is CASSILSGSGGNNEQFF. The CDR3 DNA sequence: TGTGCCAGCAGTATCCTAAGCGGGAGCGGCGGAAACAATGAGCAGTTCTTC.

This chain connects TRBV13 to TRBJ2-1, with 12 bases matching TRBD2. This CDR3 has 17 amino acids. The germline V gene encodes CDR1 PRHDT and CDR2 FYEKMQ (reference sequence). The trim removed 5 bases at V and 8 bases at J, leaving 13 bases unmatched. The CDR3 is CASSLAILAGGPYEQFF. Written as DNA, the CDR3 is TGTGCCAGCAGCCTAGCAATTCTAGCGGGAGGGCCTTATGAGCAGTTCTTC.

About this clonotype itself: A far larger clone is a single base away, which makes a read error likely. V gene TRBV6-2 or TRBV6-3 combines with J gene TRBJ2-4, with 15 bases identical to TRBD2. The CDR3 covers 19 residues. Trimming cost V 5 bases and J 13 bases; bases outside gene matches: 21. The germline gives CDR1 MNHEY, CDR2 SVGEGT. The CDR3 nucleotides read TGTGCCAGCAGTACCGGGACTAGCGGGAGGAAGGGCCCCTACAATGAGCAGTACTTC. Protein: CASSTGTSGRKGPYNEQYF.

This clonotype was counted many times. This chain links TRBV7-9 with TRBJ1-1, with 7 nucleotides matching TRBD1. This CDR3 is 14 amino acids long. V was pared by 1 base and J by 10 bases, with 9 bases of the junction left unmatched. The germline gives CDR1 SEHNR, CDR2 FQNEAQ (reference sequence). The CDR3: CASSLGGGAGGAFF. The CDR3 bases are TGTGCCAGCAGCTTAGGAGGGGGCGCGGGTGGAGCTTTCTTT.

Relative to its sample, this clonotype is medium-sized. The rearrangement uses TRBV27 and TRBJ2-3, with TRBD1 matching 8 bases. CDR1 and CDR2 (germline): MNHEY, SMNVEV (reference sequence). The CDR3 spans 15 residues. Losses at the gene ends were 6 bases for V and 0 bases for J; bases not matched to a gene: 5. The CDR3 loop is CASSYGQGSTDTQYF. DNA for the CDR3: TGTGCCAGCAGCTACGGACAGGGTAGCACAGATACGCAGTATTTT.

This clonotype occurred many times. The chain has TRBV9 and TRBJ2-7; TRBD2 matches 8 bases. V gave up 2 bases and J gave up 3 bases; unmatched junction bases: 4. Germline loops: CDR1 SGDLS, CDR2 YYNGEE. The CDR3 totals 14 residues. CDR3 nucleotides: TGTGCCAGCAGCGTTAGCGGGACAAACTACGAGCAGTACTTC. Its protein is CASSVSGTNYEQYF.

By frequency in the sample, this clonotype is medium-sized. The CDR3 spells CASSPSGREEQFF. The CDR3 region has the DNA TGTGCCAGCTCACCGAGCGGGCGGGAGGAGCAGTTCTTC. The V call is TRBV18, the J call TRBJ2-1; TRBD2 matches 7 bases. Germline V gene sequence: CDR1 KGHSH, CDR2 LQKENI. V dropped 3 bases and J dropped 10; count of bases not matched to a gene: 6. The CDR3 has 13 residues.